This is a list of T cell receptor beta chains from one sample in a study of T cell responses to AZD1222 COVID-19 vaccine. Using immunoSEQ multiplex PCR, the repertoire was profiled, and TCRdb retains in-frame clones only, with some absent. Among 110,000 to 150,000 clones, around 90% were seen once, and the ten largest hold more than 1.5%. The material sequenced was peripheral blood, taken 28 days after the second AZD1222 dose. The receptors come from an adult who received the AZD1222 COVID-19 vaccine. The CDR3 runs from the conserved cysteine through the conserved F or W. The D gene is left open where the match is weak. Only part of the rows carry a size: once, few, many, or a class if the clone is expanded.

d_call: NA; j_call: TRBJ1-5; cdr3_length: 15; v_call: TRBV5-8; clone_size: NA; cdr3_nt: TGTGCCAGCAGCGTGGGACAAACCTTAAATCAGCCCCAGCATTTT; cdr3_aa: CASSVGQTLNQPQHF
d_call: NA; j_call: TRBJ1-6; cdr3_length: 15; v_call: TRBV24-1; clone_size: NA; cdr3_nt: TGTGCCACCAGTGATCCCGTTATCTATAATTCACCCCTCCACTTT; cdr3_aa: CATSDPVIYNSPLHF
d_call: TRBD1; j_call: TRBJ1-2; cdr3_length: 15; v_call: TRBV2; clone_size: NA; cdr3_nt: TGTGCCAGCAGTGAAGGGACAGGGGCATACAATGGCTACACCTTC; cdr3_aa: CASSEGTGAYNGYTF
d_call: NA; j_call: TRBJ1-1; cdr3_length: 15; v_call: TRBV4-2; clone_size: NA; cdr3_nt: TGTGCCAGCAGCCAAGATCGGGGCGTCAACACTGAAGCTTTCTTT; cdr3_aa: CASSQDRGVNTEAFF
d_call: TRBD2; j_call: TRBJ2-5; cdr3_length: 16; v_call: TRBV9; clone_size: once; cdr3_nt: TGTGCCAGCAGCGCCCGACTAGCGGGACCAGGGGAGACCCAGTACTTC; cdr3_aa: CASSARLAGPGETQYF
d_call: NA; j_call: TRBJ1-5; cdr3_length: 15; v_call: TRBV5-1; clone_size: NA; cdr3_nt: TGCGCCAGCAGTGCCCTGGGGTCTAGCAATCAGCCCCAGCATTTT; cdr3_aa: CASSALGSSNQPQHF
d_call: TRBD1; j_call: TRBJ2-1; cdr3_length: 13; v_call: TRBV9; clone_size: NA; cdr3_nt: TGTGCCAGCTGTCTTACGACAGGGAGTGAGCAGTTCTTC; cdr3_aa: CASCLTTGSEQFF
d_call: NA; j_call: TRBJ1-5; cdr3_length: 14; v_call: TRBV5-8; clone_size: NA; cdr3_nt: TGTGCCAGCAGCCCCCGGACGGGTAATCAGCCCCAGCATTTT; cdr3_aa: CASSPRTGNQPQHF
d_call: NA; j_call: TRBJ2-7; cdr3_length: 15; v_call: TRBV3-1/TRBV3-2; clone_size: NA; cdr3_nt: TGTGCCAGCAGCCGGGGGGGGCAGGGATGGTACGAGCAGTACTTC; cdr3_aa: CASSRGGQGWYEQYF
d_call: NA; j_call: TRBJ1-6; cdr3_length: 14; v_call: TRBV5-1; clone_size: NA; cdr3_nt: TGCGCCAGCAGCTTGGGAGGGGAGAATTCACCCCTCCACTTT; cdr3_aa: CASSLGGENSPLHF
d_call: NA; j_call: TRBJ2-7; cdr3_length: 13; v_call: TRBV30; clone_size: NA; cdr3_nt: TGTGCCTGGAAGGGAGTTACACGCTACGAGCAGTACTTC; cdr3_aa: CAWKGVTRYEQYF
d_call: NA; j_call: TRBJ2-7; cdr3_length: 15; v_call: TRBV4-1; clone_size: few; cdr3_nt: TGCGCCAGCAGCCAAGCCTCCGGACAGTCCTACGAGCAGTACTTC; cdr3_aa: CASSQASGQSYEQYF
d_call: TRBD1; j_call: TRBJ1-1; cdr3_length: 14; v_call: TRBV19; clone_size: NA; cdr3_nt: TGTGCCAGTAGCCGGGACAGGCCGAACACTGAAGCTTTCTTT; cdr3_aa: CASSRDRPNTEAFF
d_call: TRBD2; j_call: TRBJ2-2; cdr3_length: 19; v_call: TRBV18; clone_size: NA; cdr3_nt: TGTGCCAGCTCACCACGAGCGGGGGGCAGACAAGCGAACACCGGGGAGCTGTTTTTT; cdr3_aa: CASSPRAGGRQANTGELFF
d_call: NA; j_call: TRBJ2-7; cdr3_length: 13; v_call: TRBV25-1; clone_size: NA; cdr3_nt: TGTGCCAGCAGTGATCCCGGACTATACGAGCAGTACTTC; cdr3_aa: CASSDPGLYEQYF
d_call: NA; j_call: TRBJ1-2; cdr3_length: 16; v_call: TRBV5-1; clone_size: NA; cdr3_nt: TGCGCCAGCAGCTTGGACGGAGCAAGCAGCAACTATGGCTACACCTTC; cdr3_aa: CASSLDGASSNYGYTF
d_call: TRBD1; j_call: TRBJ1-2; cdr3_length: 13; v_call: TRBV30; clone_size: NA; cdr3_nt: TGTGCCTGGAGCCACAGGGGAAACTATGGCTACACCTTC; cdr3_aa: CAWSHRGNYGYTF
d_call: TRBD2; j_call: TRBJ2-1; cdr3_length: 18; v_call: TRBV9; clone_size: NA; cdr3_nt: TGTGCCAGCAGCGCCGAGGGACTAGCGGGAGGGCCGTACAATGAGCAGTTCTTC; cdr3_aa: CASSAEGLAGGPYNEQFF
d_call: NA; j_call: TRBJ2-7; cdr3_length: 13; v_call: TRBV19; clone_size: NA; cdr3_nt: TGTGCCAGTAGTTATCCAGGGTTCTACGAGCAGTACTTC; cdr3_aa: CASSYPGFYEQYF
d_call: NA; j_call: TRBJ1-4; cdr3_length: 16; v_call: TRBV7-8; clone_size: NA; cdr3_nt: TGTGCCAGCAGCTTAGCGGAGACAGCAACTAATGAAAAACTGTTTTTT; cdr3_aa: CASSLAETATNEKLFF
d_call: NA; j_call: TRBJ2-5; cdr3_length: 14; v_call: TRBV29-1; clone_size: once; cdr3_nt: TGCAGCGTTCCTCGGGGGAGCGAGCAAGAGACCCAGTACTTC; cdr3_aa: CSVPRGSEQETQYF
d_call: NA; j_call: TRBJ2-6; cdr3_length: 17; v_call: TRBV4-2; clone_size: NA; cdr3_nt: TGTGCCAGCAGCCAAGCCTACAGCGGGTCAGGGGCCAACGTCCTGACTTTC; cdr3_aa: CASSQAYSGSGANVLTF
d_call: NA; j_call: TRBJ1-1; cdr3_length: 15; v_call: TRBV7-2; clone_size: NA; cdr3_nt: TGTGCCAGCAGGCTACAAGCCCCCGGTCAGACTGAAGCTTTCTTT; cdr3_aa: CASRLQAPGQTEAFF
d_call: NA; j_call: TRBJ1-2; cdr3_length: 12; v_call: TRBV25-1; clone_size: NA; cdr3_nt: TGTGCCAGCAGTGACGGACGGTATGGCTACACCTTC; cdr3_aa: CASSDGRYGYTF
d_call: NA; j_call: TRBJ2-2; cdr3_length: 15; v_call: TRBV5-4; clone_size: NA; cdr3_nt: TGTGCCAGCAGCTTGATGCCCAGAGACACCGGGGAGCTGTTTTTT; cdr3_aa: CASSLMPRDTGELFF
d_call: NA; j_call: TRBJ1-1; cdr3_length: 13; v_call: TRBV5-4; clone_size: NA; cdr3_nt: TGTGCCAGCAGCTTGGGTCCGAACACTGAAGCTTTCTTT; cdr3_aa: CASSLGPNTEAFF
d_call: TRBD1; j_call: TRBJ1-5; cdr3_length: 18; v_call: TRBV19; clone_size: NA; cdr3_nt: TGTGCCAGTAGTAGGGGACAGGGAGGCGGGTATAGCAATCAGCCCCAGCATTTT; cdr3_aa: CASSRGQGGGYSNQPQHF
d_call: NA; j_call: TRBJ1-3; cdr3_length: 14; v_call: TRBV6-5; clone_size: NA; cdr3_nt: TGTGCCAGCAGTTACGGGGGTTCTGGAAACACCATATATTTT; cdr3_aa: CASSYGGSGNTIYF
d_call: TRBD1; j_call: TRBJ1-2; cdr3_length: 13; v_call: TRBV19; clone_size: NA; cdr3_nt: TGTGCCACCTACCGGGACAGGGGATATGGCTACACCTTC; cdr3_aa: CATYRDRGYGYTF
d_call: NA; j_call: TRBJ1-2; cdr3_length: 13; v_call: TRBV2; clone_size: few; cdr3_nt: TGTGCCAGCAGTGAGTCGATGAGGTATGGCTACACCTTC; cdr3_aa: CASSESMRYGYTF
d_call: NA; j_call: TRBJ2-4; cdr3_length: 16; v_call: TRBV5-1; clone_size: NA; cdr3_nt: TGCGCCAGCAGCATGGGGGACCTGATAGCCAAAAACATTCAGTACTTC; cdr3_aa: CASSMGDLIAKNIQYF
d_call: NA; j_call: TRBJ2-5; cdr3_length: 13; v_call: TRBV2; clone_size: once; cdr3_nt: TGTGCCAGCAGTAGGGAATTGGAAGAGACCCAGTACTTC; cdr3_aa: CASSRELEETQYF
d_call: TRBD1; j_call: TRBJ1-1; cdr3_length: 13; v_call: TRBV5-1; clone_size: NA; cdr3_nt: TGCGCCAGCAGCACGGGACAGTTGGGGGAAGCTTTCTTT; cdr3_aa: CASSTGQLGEAFF
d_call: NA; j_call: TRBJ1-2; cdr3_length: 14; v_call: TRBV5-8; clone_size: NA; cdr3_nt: TGTGCCAGCAGCCGGGGGGGAGTGGGGTCCGGCTACACCTTC; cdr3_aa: CASSRGGVGSGYTF
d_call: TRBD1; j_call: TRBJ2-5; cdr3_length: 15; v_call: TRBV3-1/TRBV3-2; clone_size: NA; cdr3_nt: TGTGCCAGCAGCCGGGAGACAGGGCTGCGGGAGACCCAGTACTTC; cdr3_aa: CASSRETGLRETQYF
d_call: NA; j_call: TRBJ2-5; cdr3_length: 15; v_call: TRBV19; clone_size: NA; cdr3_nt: TGTGCCAGTAGTATTCAGCGGTCCGGGTGGGAGACCCAGTACTTC; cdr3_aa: CASSIQRSGWETQYF
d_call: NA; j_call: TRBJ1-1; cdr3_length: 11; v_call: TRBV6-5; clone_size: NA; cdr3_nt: TGTGCCTTGGACCCGAACACTGAAGCTTTCTTT; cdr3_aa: CALDPNTEAFF
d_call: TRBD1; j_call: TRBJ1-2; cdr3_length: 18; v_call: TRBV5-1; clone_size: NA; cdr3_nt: TGCGCCAGCAGCTTTAACCCGGTAACCGGGACAGGGGTCTATGGCTACACCTTC; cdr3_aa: CASSFNPVTGTGVYGYTF
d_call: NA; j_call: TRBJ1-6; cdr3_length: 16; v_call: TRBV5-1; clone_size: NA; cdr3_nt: TGCGCCAGCAGCGTTCTTGCGGACAGCTATAATTCACCCCTCCACTTT; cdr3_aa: CASSVLADSYNSPLHF
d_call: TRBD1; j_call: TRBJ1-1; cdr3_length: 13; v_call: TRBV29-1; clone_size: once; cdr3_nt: TGCAGCGTTCGAACAGGGGGTGGGACTGAAGCTTTCTTT; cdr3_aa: CSVRTGGGTEAFF
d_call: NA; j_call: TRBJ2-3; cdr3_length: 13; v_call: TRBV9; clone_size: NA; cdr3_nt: TGTGCCAGCAGCCGGGACTTCACAGATACGCAGTATTTT; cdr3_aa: CASSRDFTDTQYF
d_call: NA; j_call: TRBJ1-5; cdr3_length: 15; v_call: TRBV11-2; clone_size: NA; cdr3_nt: TGTGCCAGCAGCCTCTCGGCAGGGAGCAATCAGCCCCAGCATTTT; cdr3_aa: CASSLSAGSNQPQHF
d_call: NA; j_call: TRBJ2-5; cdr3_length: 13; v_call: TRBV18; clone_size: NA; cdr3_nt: TGTGCCAGCTCACCGGGAGGGGGTGAGACCCAGTACTTC; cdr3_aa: CASSPGGGETQYF
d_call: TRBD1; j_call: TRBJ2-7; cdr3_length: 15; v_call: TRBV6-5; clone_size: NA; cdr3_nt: TGTGCCAGCAGGAGGGGGGACAGGGGGCATTACGAGCAGTACTTC; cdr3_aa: CASRRGDRGHYEQYF
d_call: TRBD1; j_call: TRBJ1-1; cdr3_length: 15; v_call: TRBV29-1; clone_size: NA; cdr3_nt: TGCAGCGTTGAAGAAGGGGGCAAGGGTAGCACTGAAGCTTTCTTT; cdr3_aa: CSVEEGGKGSTEAFF
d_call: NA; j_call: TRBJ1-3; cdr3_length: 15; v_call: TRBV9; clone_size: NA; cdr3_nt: TGTGCCAGCAGCGTAGGGGCAGGGGCTGGAAACACCATATATTTT; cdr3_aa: CASSVGAGAGNTIYF
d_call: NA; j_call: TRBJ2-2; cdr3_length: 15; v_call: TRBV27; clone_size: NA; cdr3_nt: TGTGCCAGCAGTTCCGGGCGGGCTGGTACCGGGGAGCTGTTTTTT; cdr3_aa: CASSSGRAGTGELFF
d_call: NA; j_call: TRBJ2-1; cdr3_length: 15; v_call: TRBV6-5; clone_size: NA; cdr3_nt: TGTGCCAGCAGTTACAACCCAGCGGGTACCAATGAGCAGTTCTTC; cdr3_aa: CASSYNPAGTNEQFF
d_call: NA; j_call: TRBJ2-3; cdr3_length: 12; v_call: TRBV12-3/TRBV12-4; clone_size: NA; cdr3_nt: TGTGCCAGCAGTTTCGGCACAGATACGCAGTATTTT; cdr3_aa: CASSFGTDTQYF
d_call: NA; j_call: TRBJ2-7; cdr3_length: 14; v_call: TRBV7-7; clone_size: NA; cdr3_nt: TGTGCTAGCAGCCCGGGACCCGCCAGCTACGAGCAGTACTTC; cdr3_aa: CASSPGPASYEQYF
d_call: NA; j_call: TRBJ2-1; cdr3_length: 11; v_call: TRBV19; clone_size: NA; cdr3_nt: TGTGCCAGTAGTAGACTTGGTGAGCAGTTCTTC; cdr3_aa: CASSRLGEQFF
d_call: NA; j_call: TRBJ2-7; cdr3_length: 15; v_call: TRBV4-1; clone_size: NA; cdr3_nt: TGCGCCAGCAGCCAAGGAAGGGGGGCGGCCTACGAGCAGTACTTC; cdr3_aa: CASSQGRGAAYEQYF
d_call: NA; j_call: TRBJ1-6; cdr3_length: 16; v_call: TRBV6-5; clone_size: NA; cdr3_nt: TGTGCCAGCAGTTATGGGCAGCCCTTGGGGAATTCACCCCTCCACTTT; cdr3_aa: CASSYGQPLGNSPLHF
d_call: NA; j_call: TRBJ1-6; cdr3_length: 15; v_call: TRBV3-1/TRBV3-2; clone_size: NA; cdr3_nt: TGTGCCAGCAGCCAAGATGGCTGGGGGAATTCACCCCTCCACTTT; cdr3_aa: CASSQDGWGNSPLHF
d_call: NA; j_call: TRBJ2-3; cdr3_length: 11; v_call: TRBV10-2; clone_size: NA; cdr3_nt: TGCGCCAGCAGTGAGGGTGATACGCAGTATTTT; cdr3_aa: CASSEGDTQYF
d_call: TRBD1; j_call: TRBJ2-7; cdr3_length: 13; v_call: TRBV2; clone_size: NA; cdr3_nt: TGTGCCAGCAATCCGGACAGGGGTTCCGAGCAGTACTTC; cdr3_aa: CASNPDRGSEQYF
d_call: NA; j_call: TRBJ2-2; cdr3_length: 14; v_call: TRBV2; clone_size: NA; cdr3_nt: TGTGCCAGCAGGAGGGGCGCGTTCACCGGGGAGCTGTTTTTT; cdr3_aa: CASRRGAFTGELFF
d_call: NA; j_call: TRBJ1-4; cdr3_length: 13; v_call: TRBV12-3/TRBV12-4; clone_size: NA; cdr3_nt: TGTGCCAGCAAACTCCGGGGTAATGAAAAACTGTTTTTT; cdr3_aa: CASKLRGNEKLFF